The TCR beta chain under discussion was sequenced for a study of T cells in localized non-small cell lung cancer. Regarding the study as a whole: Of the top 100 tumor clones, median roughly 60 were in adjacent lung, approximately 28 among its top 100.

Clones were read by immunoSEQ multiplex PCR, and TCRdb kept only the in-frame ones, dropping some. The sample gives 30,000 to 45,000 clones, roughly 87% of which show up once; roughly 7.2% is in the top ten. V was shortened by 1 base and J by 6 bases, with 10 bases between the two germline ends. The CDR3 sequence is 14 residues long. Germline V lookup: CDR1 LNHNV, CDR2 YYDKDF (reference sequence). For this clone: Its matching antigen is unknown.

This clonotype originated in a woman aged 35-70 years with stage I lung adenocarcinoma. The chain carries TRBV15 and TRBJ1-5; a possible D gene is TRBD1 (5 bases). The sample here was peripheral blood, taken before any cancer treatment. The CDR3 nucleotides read TGTGCCACCAGCAGAGTCGGGGGGAGTCAGCCCCAGCATTTT. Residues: CATSRVGGSQPQHF.